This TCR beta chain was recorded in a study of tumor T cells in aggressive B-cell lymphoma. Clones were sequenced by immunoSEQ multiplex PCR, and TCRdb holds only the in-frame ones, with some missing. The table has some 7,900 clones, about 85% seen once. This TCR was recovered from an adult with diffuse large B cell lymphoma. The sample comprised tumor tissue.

The CDR3 region is CASSIQGAENEQFF. For the CDR3, the DNA is TGTGCCAGCAGTATACAGGGGGCGGAAAATGAGCAGTTCTTC. J is TRBJ2-1 and V is TRBV6-5, with 9 bases aligning to TRBD1. The CDR3 extends over 14 amino acids. Germline V lookup: CDR1 MNHEY, CDR2 SVGAGI. Trimming at V came to 5 bases and at J to 7 bases, leaving 6 bases not matched to a gene.